Given below is one TCR beta chain in context. The antigen remains undetermined. This entry belongs to a study of T cell repertoires in cytomegalovirus infection. Study at large: CMV infection plus the matching HLA type was flagged by public TCR beta signatures.

CDR3 length: 16 residues. Germline CDR1 MNHGY, CDR2 SAAAGT. V lost 5 bases to trimming and J lost 5 bases, with 18 bases between them. General observations from the study: Clonotypes of TCR beta that were HLA-C-restricted and CMV-specific dominated the ex vivo response. Pooled public TCR beta family frequency picked out CMV carriers with the relevant HLA.

TCRdb re-called the reads through MiXCR, storing one row per CDR3 protein. The table records around 430,000 distinct CDR3 sequences, more than 40% of them present only once. V gene TRBV6-8 combines with J gene TRBJ2-2, with D maybe TRBD2 (5 bases). Sequencing used cultured PBMCs, obtained from culture after CMV antigen stimulation. The sequence came from a human donor in good health (CMV status not recorded). Some clones in this sample may be carry-over from other donors' samples. The CDR3, as DNA: TGTGCCAGCAGTGTTCAGGACTGGGGATATACCGGGGAGCTGTTTTTT. Its translation: CASSVQDWGYTGELFF.